This paragraph reports one TCR beta chain. Its antigen remains unidentified. The sample belongs to a study of beta chain features in type 1 diabetes. Study-level findings and limits: Type 1 diabetes patients had TCRB CDR3s that were shorter (moderately but significantly so) in all four CD4+ subsets. Resolution of whether HLA type affects TCRB rearrangement was not achieved here. Short templates might get an advantage during PCR, and this would be equal in patients and controls. The naive, central memory and Treg TCRB repertoires showed an apparent similarity that was greater among patients than among healthy donors. VDJ junctions sequenced from type 1 diabetes patients showed fewer insertions and more deletions.

The sequenced template was cDNA made from the entire isolated RNA. Sequencing used immunoSEQ multiplex PCR; TCRdb keeps in-frame clones, though not all of them. The sample carries roughly 100,000 clones, 28% recorded once. The germline gives CDR1 DFQATT, CDR2 SNEGSKA (reference sequence). The germline V and J ends were trimmed by 3 bases and 7 bases, with 9 bases remaining between them. The CDR3 spans 11 residues. This receptor was obtained from a woman aged 18-29 years with type 1 diabetes. The J gene is TRBJ1-2, the V gene TRBV20-1; D not certain. Specimen: central memory CD4+ T cells from blood. CDR3 region: CSARFVRGYTF. The CDR3 DNA is TGCAGTGCTAGGTTCGTCCGTGGCTACACCTTC.